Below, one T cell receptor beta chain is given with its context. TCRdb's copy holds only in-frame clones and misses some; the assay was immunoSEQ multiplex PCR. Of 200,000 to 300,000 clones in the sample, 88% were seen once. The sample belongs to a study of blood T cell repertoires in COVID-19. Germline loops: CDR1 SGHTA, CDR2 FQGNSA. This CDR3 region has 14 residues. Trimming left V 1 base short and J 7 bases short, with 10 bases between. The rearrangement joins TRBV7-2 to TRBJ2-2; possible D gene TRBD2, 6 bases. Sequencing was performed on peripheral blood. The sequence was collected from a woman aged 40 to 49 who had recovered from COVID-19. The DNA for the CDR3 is TGTGCCAGCAGCTTAGTTTGGGGGGACGGGGAGCTGTTTTTT. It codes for CASSLVWGDGELFF.